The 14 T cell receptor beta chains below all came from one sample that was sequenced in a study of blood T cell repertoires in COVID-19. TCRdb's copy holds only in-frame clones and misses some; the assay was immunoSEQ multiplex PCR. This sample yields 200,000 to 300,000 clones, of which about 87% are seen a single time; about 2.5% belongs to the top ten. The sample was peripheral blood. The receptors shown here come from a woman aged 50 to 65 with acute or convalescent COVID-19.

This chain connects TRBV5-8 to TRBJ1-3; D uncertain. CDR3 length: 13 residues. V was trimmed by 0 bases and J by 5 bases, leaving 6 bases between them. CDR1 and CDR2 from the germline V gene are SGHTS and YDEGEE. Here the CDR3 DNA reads TGTGCCAGCAGCTTGGGACATCGAAACACCATATATTTT. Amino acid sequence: CASSLGHRNTIYF.

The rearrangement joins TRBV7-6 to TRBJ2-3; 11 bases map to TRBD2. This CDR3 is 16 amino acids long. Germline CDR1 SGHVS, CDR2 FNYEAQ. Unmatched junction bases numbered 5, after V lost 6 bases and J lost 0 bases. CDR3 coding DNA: TGTGCCAGCAGTCGGACTAGCGGGTGGAGCACAGATACGCAGTATTTT. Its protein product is CASSRTSGWSTDTQYF.

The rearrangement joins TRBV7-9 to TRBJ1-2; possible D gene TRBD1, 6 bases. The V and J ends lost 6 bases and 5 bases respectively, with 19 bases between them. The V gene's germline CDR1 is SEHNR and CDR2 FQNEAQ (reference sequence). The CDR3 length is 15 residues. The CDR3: CASSLSDRQSYGYTF. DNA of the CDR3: TGTGCCAGCAGTCTTAGCGACAGGCAATCTTATGGCTACACCTTC.

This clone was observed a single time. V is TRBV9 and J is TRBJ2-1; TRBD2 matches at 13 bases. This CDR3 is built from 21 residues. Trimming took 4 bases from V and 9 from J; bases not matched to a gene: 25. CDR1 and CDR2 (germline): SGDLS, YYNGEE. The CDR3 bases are TGTGCCAGCAGCCCCCGAAACATAAGGACTAGCGGGAGAGTGATGGATGGTGAGCAGTTCTTC. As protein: CASSPRNIRTSGRVMDGEQFF. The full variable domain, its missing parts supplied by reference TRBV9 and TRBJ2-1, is DSGVTQTPKHLITATGQRVTLRCSPRSGDLSVYWYQQSLDQGLQFLIQYYNGEERAKGNILERFSAQQFPDLHSELNLSSLELGDSALYFCASSPRNIRTSGRVMDGEQFFGPGTRLTVL.

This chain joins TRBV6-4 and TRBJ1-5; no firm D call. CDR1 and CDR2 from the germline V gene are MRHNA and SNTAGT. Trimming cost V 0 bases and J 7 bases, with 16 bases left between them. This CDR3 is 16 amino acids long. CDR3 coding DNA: TGTGCCAGCAGTGACTCGAGGGCTGGGGTTAAGCAGCCCCAGCATTTT. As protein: CASSDSRAGVKQPQHF.

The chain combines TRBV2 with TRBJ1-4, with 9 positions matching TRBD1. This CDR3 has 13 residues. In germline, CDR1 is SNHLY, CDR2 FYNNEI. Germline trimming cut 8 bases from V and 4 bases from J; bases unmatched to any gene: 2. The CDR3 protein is CASGGQGNEKLFF. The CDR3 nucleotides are TGTGCCAGCGGGGGACAGGGTAATGAAAAACTGTTTTTT. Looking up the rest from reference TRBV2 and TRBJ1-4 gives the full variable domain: EPEVTQTPSHQVTQMGQEVILRCVPISNHLYFYWYRQILGQKVEFLVSFYNNEISEKSEIFDDQFSVERPDGSNFTLKIRSTKLEDSAMYFCASGGQGNEKLFFGSGTQLSVL.

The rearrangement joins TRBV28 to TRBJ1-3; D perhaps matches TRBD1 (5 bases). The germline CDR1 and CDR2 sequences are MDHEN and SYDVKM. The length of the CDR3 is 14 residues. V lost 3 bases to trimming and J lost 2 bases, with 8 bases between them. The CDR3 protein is CASSLTDPGNTIYF. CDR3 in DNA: TGTGCCAGCAGTTTGACAGATCCTGGAAACACCATATATTTT.

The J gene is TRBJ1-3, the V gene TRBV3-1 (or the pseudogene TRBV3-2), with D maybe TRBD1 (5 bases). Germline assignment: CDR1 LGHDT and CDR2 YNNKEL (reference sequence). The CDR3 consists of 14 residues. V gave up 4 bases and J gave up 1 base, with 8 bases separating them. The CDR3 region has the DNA TGTGCCAGCAGCCGAGGACAATCTGGAAACACCATATATTTT. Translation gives CASSRGQSGNTIYF.

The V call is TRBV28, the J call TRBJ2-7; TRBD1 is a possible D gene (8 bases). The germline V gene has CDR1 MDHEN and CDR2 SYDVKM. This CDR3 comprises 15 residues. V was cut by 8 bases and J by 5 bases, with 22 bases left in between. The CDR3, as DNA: TGTGCCAGCTCCGCGGGGGCAGGGGGCTCGGACGAGCAGTACTTC. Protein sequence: CASSAGAGGSDEQYF.

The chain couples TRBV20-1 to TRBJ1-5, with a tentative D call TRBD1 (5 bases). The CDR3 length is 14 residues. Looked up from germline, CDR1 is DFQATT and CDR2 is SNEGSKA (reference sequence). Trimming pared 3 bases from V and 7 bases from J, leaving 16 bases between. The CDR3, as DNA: TGCAGTGCTAGTTTATGGGACTTACGCCAGCCCCAGCATTTT. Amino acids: CSASLWDLRQPQHF.

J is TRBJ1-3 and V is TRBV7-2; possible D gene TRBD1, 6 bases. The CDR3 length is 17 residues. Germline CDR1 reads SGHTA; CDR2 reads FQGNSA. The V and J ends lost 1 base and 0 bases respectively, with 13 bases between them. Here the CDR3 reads CASSLGAGAFSGNTIYF. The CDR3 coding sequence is TGTGCCAGCAGCTTAGGGGCAGGGGCCTTCTCTGGAAACACCATATATTTT.

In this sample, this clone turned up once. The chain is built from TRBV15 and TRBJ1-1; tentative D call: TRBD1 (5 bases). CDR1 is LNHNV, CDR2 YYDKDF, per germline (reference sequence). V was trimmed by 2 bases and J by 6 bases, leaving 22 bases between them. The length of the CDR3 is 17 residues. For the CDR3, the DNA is TGTGCCACCAGCAGATCCCTTTTCCTTCAGGGTGGGCCTGAAGCTTTCTTT. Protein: CATSRSLFLQGGPEAFF.

For the CDR3, the DNA is TGTGCCAGCAGCTTGGGAGTAGCGGCCTCCTACGAGCAGTACTTC. It yields the protein CASSLGVAASYEQYF. V and J are TRBV5-4 and TRBJ2-7; D perhaps matches TRBD2 (6 bases). V lost 0 bases to trimming and J lost 0 bases, with 10 bases between them. The CDR3 spans 15 residues. The germline CDR1 and CDR2 sequences are SGHNT and YYREEE (reference sequence).

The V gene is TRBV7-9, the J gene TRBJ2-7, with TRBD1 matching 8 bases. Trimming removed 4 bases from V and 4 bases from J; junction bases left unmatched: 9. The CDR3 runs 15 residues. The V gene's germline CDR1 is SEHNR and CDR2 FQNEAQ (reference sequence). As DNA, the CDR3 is TGTGCCAGCAGCTCCCCCGGGACAGGTCCGTACGAGCAGTACTTC. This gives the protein CASSSPGTGPYEQYF.